This T cell receptor beta chain emerged from a study of T cells in localized non-small cell lung cancer. Study-level points and caveats: It remains possible that heterogeneity exists, since only one tumor region was sequenced. With higher T cell density in blood came longer overall survival. In uninvolved adjacent lung, T cell clonality reached its highest value, exceeding tumor.

Measured with immunoSEQ multiplex PCR; TCRdb has only the in-frame clones, and not every one. The table lists nearly 35,000 clones, about 90% of them singletons. Worth noting for this clone: Its target is not known.

The CDR3 is made up of 15 amino acids. V was trimmed by 2 bases and J by 1 base, leaving 8 bases between them. Per the germline V gene, CDR1 is ENHRY and CDR2 is SYGVKD. This TCR came from a woman aged 40-69 years with stage I lung adenocarcinoma. Source: peripheral blood, taken before any cancer treatment. The V and J genes are TRBV10-3 and TRBJ1-4; D remains unclear. Written as DNA, the CDR3 is TGTGCCATCAGTGAGGGGTCTGGAACTAATGAAAAACTGTTTTTT. It yields the protein CAISEGSGTNEKLFF.